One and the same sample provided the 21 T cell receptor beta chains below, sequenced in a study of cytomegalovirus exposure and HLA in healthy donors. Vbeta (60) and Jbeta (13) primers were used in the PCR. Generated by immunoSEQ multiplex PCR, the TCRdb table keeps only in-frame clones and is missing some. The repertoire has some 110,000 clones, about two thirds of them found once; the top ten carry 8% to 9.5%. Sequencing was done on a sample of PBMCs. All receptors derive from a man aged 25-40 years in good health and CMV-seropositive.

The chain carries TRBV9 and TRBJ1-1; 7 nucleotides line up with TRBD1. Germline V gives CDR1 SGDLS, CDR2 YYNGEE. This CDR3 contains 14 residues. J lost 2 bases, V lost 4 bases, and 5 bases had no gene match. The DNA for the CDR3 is TGTGCCAGCAGCACAGGGACAGCCAACACTGAAGCTTTCTTT. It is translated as CASSTGTANTEAFF. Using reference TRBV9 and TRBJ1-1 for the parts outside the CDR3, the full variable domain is DSGVTQTPKHLITATGQRVTLRCSPRSGDLSVYWYQQSLDQGLQFLIQYYNGEERAKGNILERFSAQQFPDLHSELNLSSLELGDSALYFCASSTGTANTEAFFGQGTRLTVV.

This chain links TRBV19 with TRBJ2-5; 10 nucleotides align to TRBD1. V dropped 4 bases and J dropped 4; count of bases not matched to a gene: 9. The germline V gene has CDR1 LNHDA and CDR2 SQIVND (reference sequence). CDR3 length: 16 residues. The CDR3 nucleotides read TGTGCCAGTAGTACCGAGCGGACAGGGGGGTCAGAGACCCAGTACTTC. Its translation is CASSTERTGGSETQYF.

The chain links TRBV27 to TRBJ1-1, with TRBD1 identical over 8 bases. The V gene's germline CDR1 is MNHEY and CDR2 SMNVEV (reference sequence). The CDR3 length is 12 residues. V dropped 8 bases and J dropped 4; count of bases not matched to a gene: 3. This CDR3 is CASGQGGTEAFF. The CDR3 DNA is TGTGCCAGCGGACAGGGCGGCACTGAAGCTTTCTTT.

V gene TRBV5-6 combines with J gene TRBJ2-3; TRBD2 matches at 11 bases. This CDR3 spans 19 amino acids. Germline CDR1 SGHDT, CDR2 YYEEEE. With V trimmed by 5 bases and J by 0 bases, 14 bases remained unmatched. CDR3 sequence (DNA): TGTGCCAGCAGTCGTACTAGCGGGGGCGTCCCCGCGAGCACAGATACGCAGTATTTT. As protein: CASSRTSGGVPASTDTQYF. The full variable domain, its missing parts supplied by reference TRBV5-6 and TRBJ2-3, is DAGVTQSPTHLIKTRGQQVTLRCSPKSGHDTVSWYQQALGQGPQFIFQYYEEEERQRGNFPDRFSGHQFPNYSSELNVNALLLGDSALYLCASSRTSGGVPASTDTQYFGPGTRLTVL.

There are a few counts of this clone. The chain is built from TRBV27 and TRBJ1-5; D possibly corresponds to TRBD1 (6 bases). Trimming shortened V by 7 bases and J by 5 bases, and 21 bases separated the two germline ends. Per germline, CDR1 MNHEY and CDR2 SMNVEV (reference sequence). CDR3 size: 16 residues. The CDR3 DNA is TGTGCCAGCAAAGGTTTGGACAGTGTCGGTTATCAGCCCCAGCATTTT. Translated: CASKGLDSVGYQPQHF.

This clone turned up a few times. CDR3 loop: CASTDPLAAITDTQYF. CDR3 DNA sequence: TGTGCCAGCACCGACCCCCTAGCCGCGATAACAGATACGCAGTATTTT. The chain is built from TRBV6-6 and TRBJ2-3; possibly TRBD2 for D (5 bases). The germline gives CDR1 MNHNY, CDR2 SVGAGI (reference sequence). The CDR3 spans 16 residues. Trimming removed 7 bases at V and 3 bases at J, with 20 bases between.

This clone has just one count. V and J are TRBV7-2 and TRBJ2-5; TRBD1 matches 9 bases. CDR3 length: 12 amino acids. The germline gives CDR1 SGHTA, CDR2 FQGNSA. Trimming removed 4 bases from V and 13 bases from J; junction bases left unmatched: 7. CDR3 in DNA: TGTGCCAGCAGCTATAAAGGACAGGGGAGGTACTTC. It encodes CASSYKGQGRYF.

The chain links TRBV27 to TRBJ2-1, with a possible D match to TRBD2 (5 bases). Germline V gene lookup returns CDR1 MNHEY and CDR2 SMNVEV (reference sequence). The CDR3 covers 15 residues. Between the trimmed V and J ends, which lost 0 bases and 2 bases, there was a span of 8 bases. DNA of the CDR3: TGTGCCAGCAGTTTATCAGCGGCCCCCTACAATGAGCAGTTCTTC. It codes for CASSLSAAPYNEQFF.

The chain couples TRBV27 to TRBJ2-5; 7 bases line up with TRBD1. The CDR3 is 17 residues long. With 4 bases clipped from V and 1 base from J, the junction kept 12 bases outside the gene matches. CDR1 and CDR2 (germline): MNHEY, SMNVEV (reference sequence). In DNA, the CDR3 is TGTGCCAGCAGTTCCCTGTCCGGAAGGGGGCTCCAAGAGACCCAGTACTTC. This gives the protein CASSSLSGRGLQETQYF.

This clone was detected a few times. DNA for the CDR3: TGCGCCAGCAGCTTGTTAGGACAGTTAAATCAGCCCCAGCATTTT. Its protein product is CASSLLGQLNQPQHF. This chain links TRBV5-1 with TRBJ1-5, with a tentative D call TRBD1 (6 bases). This CDR3 comprises 15 residues. CDR1 is SGHRS and CDR2 is YFSETQ in the germline V gene. Trimming pared 1 base from V and 4 bases from J, leaving 12 bases between.

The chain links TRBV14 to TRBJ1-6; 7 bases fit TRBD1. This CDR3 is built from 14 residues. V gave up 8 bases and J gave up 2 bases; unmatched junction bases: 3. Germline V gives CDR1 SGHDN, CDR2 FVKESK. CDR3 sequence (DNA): TGTGCCAGCGCTACAGGGGCCTATAATTCACCCCTCCACTTT. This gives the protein CASATGAYNSPLHF.

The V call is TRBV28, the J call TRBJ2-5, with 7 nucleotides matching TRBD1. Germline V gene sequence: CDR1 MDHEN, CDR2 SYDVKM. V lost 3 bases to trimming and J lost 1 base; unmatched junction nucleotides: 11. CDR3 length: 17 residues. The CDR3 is CASSLPGGITIQETQYF. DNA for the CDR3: TGTGCCAGCAGTTTGCCAGGGGGAATCACCATCCAAGAGACCCAGTACTTC. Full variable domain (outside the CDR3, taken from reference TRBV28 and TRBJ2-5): DVKVTQSSRYLVKRTGEKVFLECVQDMDHENMFWYRQDPGLGLRLIYFSYDVKMKEKGDIPEGYSVSREKKERFSLILESASTNQTSMYLCASSLPGGITIQETQYFGPGTRLLVL.

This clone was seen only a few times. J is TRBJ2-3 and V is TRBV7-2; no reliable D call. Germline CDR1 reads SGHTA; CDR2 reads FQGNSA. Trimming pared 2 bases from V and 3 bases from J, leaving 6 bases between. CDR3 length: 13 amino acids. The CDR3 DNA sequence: TGTGCCAGCAGCTTAATTACTACAGATACGCAGTATTTT. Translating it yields CASSLITTDTQYF.

CDR3 in amino acids: CASSGQGAYGANVLTF. CDR3 DNA: TGTGCCAGCAGCGGACAGGGGGCTTACGGGGCCAACGTCCTGACTTTC. The genes are TRBV6-6 and TRBJ2-6, with 11 bases aligning to TRBD1. This CDR3 is 16 amino acids long. The ends lost 6 bases at V and 4 bases at J; junction bases unmatched: 5. The germline V gene encodes CDR1 MNHNY and CDR2 SVGAGI (reference sequence).

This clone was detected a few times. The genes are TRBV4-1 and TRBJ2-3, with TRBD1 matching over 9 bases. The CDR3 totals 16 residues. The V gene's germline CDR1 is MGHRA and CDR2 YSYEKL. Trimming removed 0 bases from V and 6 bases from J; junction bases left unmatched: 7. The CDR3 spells CASSQDLGQGWDTQYF. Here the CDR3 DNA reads TGCGCCAGCAGCCAAGACTTGGGACAGGGATGGGATACGCAGTATTTT.

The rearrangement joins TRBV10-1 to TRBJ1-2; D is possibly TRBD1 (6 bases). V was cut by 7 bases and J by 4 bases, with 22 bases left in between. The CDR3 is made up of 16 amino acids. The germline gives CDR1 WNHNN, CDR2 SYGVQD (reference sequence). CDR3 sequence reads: CASTILLWTEIYGYTF. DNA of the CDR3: TGCGCCAGCACTATCCTTCTTTGGACAGAGATCTATGGCTACACCTTC.

The CDR3 DNA is TGTGCCAGCAGCGCCGGACAGGGGGCACACGAGCAGTACTTC. It encodes CASSAGQGAHEQYF. This rearrangement joins TRBV11-3 to TRBJ2-5; 11 nucleotides align to TRBD1. The J call is doubtful: the DNA matches TRBJ2-7 better. Germline CDR1 is SGHNT and CDR2 is YENEEA. The CDR3 covers 14 residues.

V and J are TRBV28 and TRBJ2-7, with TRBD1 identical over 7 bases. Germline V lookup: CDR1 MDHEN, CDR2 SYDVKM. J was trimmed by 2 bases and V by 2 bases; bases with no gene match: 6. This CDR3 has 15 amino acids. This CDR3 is CASSLPNRGPYEQYV. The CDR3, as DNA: TGTGCCAGCAGTTTACCCAACAGGGGCCCCTACGAGCAGTACGTC.

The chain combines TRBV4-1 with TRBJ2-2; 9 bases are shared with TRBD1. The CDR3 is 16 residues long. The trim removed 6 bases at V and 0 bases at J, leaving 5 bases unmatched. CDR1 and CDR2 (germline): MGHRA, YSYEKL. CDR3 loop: CASSLQGAANTGELFF. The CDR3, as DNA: TGCGCCAGCAGTTTACAGGGGGCGGCGAACACCGGGGAGCTGTTTTTT.

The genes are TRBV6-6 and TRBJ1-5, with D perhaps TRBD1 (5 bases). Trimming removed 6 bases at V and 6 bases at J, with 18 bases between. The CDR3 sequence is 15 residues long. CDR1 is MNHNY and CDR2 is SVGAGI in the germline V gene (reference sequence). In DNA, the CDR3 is TGTGCCAGCAGCCCTACCCCAGGGATGGGTCAGCCCCAGCATTTT. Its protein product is CASSPTPGMGQPQHF.

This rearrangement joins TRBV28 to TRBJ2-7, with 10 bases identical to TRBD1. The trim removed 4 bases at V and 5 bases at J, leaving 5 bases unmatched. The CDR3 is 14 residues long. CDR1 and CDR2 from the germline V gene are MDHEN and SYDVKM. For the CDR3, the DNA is TGTGCCAGCAGTTGGGGACAGGGGCCTAACGAGCAGTACGTC. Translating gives CASSWGQGPNEQYV.